One T cell receptor beta chain is described in this entry. This clonotype was counted between two and nine times. The antigen it recognizes is unknown. No qualities accompany the bases; no much larger clone lies one base away. Ficoll-Paque density gradient centrifugation was used to isolate PBMCs. Sequencing used an Illumina NovaSeq 6000. cDNA libraries for TCRalpha and TCRbeta were prepared by 5'RACE using constant-segment primers, with sample barcodes and unique molecular identifiers added. Trizol reagent was used to extract RNA from every sample. The libraries were amplified in two PCR steps, and the second step added a second sample barcode and Illumina TruSeq adapters. Libraries were sequenced on an Illumina NovaSeq with 2 x 150 bp paired-end reads. The source study handled its data this way. Demultiplexing of reads and collapsing into UMI-guided consensus sequences were performed with migec v1.2.7. Using mixcr v2.1.11, UMI consensuses were aligned to TRA and TRB V and J templates and then assembled into clonotypes. A clonotype was counted as expanded or contracted only if both edgeR and NoisET called the change significant, with noise models trained on biological replicates. For edgeR calls, a false discovery rate-adjusted p below 0.01 and a log2 fold-change threshold of 1 were applied. PCA with hierarchical clustering of max-normalized trajectories of the 1000 most abundant clonotypes was used as exploratory dynamics analysis. Separately sequenced CD4+ and CD8+ repertoires were used to assign a CD4 or CD8 phenotype to each responding clone. Through fastp at Q25 and MiXCR, TCRdb rebuilt clones from the public reads, retaining in-frame beta chains. Rows matching on CDR3 protein sequence are summarized as one entry with the most common DNA and genes. What appears here as the V and J calls and clone size reflects TCRdb's work, not the paper's. Across this sample there are about 350,000 distinct CDR3 sequences, with roughly an eighth seen only once. 22% of the sample belongs to the ten largest clones.

This sample was taken from a study of T-cell memory formation after mild COVID-19 (dated by TCRdb to 2020 to 2023). With respect to the entire study: Most TCR sequence clusters were specific to one of the two donors. In two donors, T-cell clones that expanded and contracted after mild COVID-19 were followed by sequencing TCRalpha and TCRbeta repertoires longitudinally. The cohort comprised two young, previously healthy adult volunteers, one female and one male. Broad study findings and their caveats: Contracting CD4+ clones were located mainly in the CM and EM memory subsets, whereas CD8+ clones were found to be enriched in EMRA. Some responding clones were found in pre-infection memory, which suggests that pre-existing cross-reactive memory T cells took part in the SARS-CoV-2 response. The study included only a couple of mild cases, and larger cohorts that include severe cases with pre-infection samples were judged to be necessary. From day 15 to 85, contracting clones showed balanced CD4/CD8 phenotypes, whereas a second wave of clones that expanded from day 15 to 37 leaned towards CD4+. The second-wave clones that peaked on day 37 were not confirmed to be SARS-CoV-2 specific.

The V end gives up 2 bases and the J end 3 bases, leaving 6 bases in the junction not matched to a gene. Including cysteine and phenylalanine, the CDR3 has 15 amino acids. The kept DNA is CDR3 alone, 45 bases in frame from the first base. According to the germline V gene, CDR1 reads MNHEY and CDR2 reads SVGAGI. This TCR was sampled from a man younger than 30 who had mild COVID-19 (a few samples of this study predate the infection). The sample titles of this study are shuffled in the database, so cell type and time point are left out; the donor was told from shared clones. Input material: PBMCs or a T cell subset sorted from them (not recorded which). The rearranged chain carries TRBV6-5 and TRBJ2-7; 8 central bases correspond to TRBD1. The sequence in DNA is TGTGCCAGCAGTTACACATGGACAGGGAGCTACGAGCAGTACTTC. It translates to CASSYTWTGSYEQYF.